Presented here are 9 T cell receptor beta chains from one specimen sequenced in a study of blood T cell repertoires in COVID-19. TCRdb keeps only in-frame clones here, not all; method: immunoSEQ multiplex PCR. The profile shows more than 300,000 clones, roughly 86% of them singletons. Sequencing was done on a sample of peripheral blood. These receptors originate from a woman between 45 and 60 years old with acute or convalescent COVID-19.

The J gene is TRBJ2-7, the V gene TRBV5-8; 14 nucleotides match TRBD2. V shed 6 bases, J shed 5 bases, and the junction held 16 bases outside the gene matches. Germline V lookup: CDR1 SGHTS, CDR2 YDEGEE. This CDR3 has 18 residues. Here the CDR3 reads CASNEYQTSGREIDEQYF. CDR3 in DNA: TGTGCCAGCAACGAATATCAGACTAGCGGGAGGGAAATAGACGAGCAGTACTTC.

This chain connects TRBV6-2 or TRBV6-3 to TRBJ2-1; 10 bases fit TRBD2. This CDR3 has 16 amino acids. With V trimmed by 3 bases and J by 7 bases, 9 bases remained unmatched. CDR1 and CDR2 (germline): MNHEY, SVGEGT. In DNA form, the CDR3 reads TGTGCCAGCAGTTATATCGCTAGCGGGAGTTTTAATGAGCAGTTCTTC. As protein: CASSYIASGSFNEQFF.

There are a few counts of this clone. The V call is TRBV10-1, the J call TRBJ2-1; the match to TRBD2 covers 13 bases. CDR1 is WNHNN, CDR2 SYGVQD, per germline (reference sequence). The V and J ends lost 10 bases and 0 bases, in that order; junction bases with no gene match: 6. The CDR3 spans 16 residues. The CDR3 region is CATPGLAGSSYNEQFF. In nucleotides, the CDR3 is TGCGCCACCCCGGGACTAGCGGGAAGCTCCTACAATGAGCAGTTCTTC.

The J gene is TRBJ2-7, the V gene TRBV30; TRBD2 matches at 7 bases. The germline CDR1 and CDR2 sequences are GTSNPN and SVGIG (reference sequence). CDR3 length: 13 residues. The ends lost 2 bases at V and 2 bases at J; junction bases unmatched: 3. CDR3 DNA: TGTGCCTGGAGTCGGGAGGCCCCCTACGAGCAGTACTTC. Translation gives CAWSREAPYEQYF.

This clone was picked up one time. The chain carries TRBV5-6 and TRBJ2-1; TRBD2 matches at 10 bases. The CDR3 runs to 15 residues. The germline V gene has CDR1 SGHDT and CDR2 YYEEEE. Unmatched junction bases numbered 8, after V lost 3 bases and J lost 8 bases. The CDR3 region is CASSSLAGALYEQFF. CDR3 sequence (DNA): TGTGCCAGCAGCTCTCTAGCGGGAGCCTTGTATGAGCAGTTCTTC.

The sample holds a few counts of this clone. In DNA form, the CDR3 reads TGCGCCAGCAGCATGGAGGGATCCTACGAGCAGTACTTC. The encoded protein is CASSMEGSYEQYF. The V gene is TRBV4-3, the J gene TRBJ2-7; D is perhaps TRBD2 (6 bases). The CDR3 covers 13 residues. CDR1 and CDR2 from the germline V gene are LGHNA and YSLEER. V was trimmed by 5 bases and J by 1 base, leaving 9 bases between them.

The chain links TRBV2 to TRBJ1-1, with TRBD1 matching 9 bases. The germline gives CDR1 SNHLY, CDR2 FYNNEI. The V and J ends lost 8 bases and 6 bases, in that order; junction bases with no gene match: 7. The length of the CDR3 is 13 residues. The CDR3 protein is CASGVQGAPEAFF. The CDR3 bases are TGTGCCAGCGGAGTACAGGGGGCGCCTGAAGCTTTCTTT.

The rearrangement links TRBV19 to TRBJ2-2; D gene unclear. The CDR3 covers 15 residues. CDR1 is LNHDA and CDR2 is SQIVND in the germline V gene (reference sequence). Trimming pared 5 bases from V and 1 base from J, leaving 11 bases between. For the CDR3, the DNA is TGTGCCAGTAGTCTGTCGACAAGGAACACCGGGGAGCTGTTTTTT. Its translation is CASSLSTRNTGELFF.

This rearrangement joins TRBV7-9 to TRBJ1-5, with unresolved D. Germline CDR1 is SEHNR and CDR2 is FQNEAQ (reference sequence). The CDR3 has 11 amino acids. V shed 11 bases and J shed 0 bases, with 5 bases lying between them. CDR3 bases: TGTGCCGCGGGTAGCAATCAGCCCCAGCATTTT. Protein sequence: CAAGSNQPQHF.